This T cell receptor (beta chain) comes out of a study of control samples from healthy donors and cancer patients. The CDR3 is 20 residues long. With V trimmed by 4 bases and J by 0 bases, 14 bases remained unmatched. Germline-derived CDR1 and CDR2 are MNHNS and SASEGT. Sequenced by immunoSEQ multiplex PCR; TCRdb stores in-frame clones only, minus some. The data contain approximately 160,000 clones, around nine tenths of them singletons. V and J are TRBV6-1 and TRBJ1-5, with TRBD1 identical over 11 bases. Sequencing input: blood. The sequence derives from a woman aged 25 to 39 in good health. The CDR3 DNA reads TGTGCCAGCAGTGGAAAAACCGGGACAGGGGGAATATATAGCAATCAGCCCCAGCATTTT. It translates to CASSGKTGTGGIYSNQPQHF.